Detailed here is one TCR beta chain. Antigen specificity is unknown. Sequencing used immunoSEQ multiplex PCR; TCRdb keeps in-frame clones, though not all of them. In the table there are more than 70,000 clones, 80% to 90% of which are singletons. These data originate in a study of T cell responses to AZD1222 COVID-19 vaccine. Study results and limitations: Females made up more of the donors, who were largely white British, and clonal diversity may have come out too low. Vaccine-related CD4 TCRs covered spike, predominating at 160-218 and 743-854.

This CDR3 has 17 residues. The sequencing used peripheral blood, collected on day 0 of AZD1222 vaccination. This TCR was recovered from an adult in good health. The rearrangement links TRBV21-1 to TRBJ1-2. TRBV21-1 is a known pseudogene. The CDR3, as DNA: TGTGCCATCCCGACCGTGGTCCGATGGGGGATTTGCTATGGCTACACCTTC. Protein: CAIPTVVRWGICYGYTF.